This paragraph reports one T cell receptor beta chain. This entry comes from a study of blood T cell repertoires in COVID-19. Turning to the study itself: Sources were T cells, B-cell-depleted T cells, or PBMCs; the material itself was cDNA or gDNA.

The authors' processing: Nucleated cell number was recorded as an estimate derived from reference gene primer amplification. Data came from immunoSEQ multiplex PCR; TCRdb stores just in-frame clones and leaves some out. V, J and clone size are those of that table, while D and trimming were read from the DNA. The table has 160,000 or so clones, approximately 80% seen once. This CDR3 has 14 residues. The V and J ends lost 6 bases and 6 bases respectively, with 18 bases between them. Germline-derived CDR1 and CDR2 are MNHEY and SVGEGT. Specimen: peripheral blood. The TCR originated in a man aged 55-75 years with acute or convalescent COVID-19. The rearrangement uses TRBV6-2 or TRBV6-3 and TRBJ2-7; a possible D gene is TRBD2 (5 bases). The CDR3: CASSRTLLVVEQYF. The CDR3, as DNA: TGTGCCAGCAGCCGGACCTTACTAGTAGTCGAGCAGTACTTC.